These 29 T cell receptor beta chains originate from one sample sequenced in a study of Graves' ophthalmopathy and Graves' hyperthyroidism. The TCR beta CDR3 regions underwent amplification from RNA transcripts. HTBI primers were employed in first-round RT-PCR, then a second-round multiplex PCR followed. TCRdb itself ran the multiplex PCR reads through MiXCR, one entry per CDR3 protein. The sample gives 560,000 or so distinct CDR3 sequences, 35% to 45% of which show up once; 4% to 5% is in the top ten. What was sequenced was peripheral blood or thyroid tissue (not recorded which). The receptors shown here come from an adult man with Graves' hyperthyroidism.

The table lists this clonotype with many counts. V gene TRBV29-1 combines with J gene TRBJ2-7; possibly TRBD1 for D (5 bases). Germline assignment: CDR1 SQVTM and CDR2 ANQGSEA. The CDR3 has 13 amino acids. V shed 2 bases and J shed 2 bases, with 10 bases lying between them. The CDR3 bases are TGCAGCGTTGAAACGCAGGGAACCTACGAGCAGTACTTC. Amino acid sequence: CSVETQGTYEQYF.

This clonotype was detected many times. The rearrangement links TRBV24-1 to TRBJ2-6; a possible D gene is TRBD1 (6 bases). The CDR3 runs 16 residues. Germline V gene sequence: CDR1 KGHDR, CDR2 SFDVKD. V lost 4 bases and J 3 bases, leaving 12 bases between the germline ends. The CDR3 spells CATSDYTGNGANVLTF. The CDR3 DNA is TGTGCCACCAGTGACTATACAGGGAATGGGGCCAACGTCCTGACTTTC.

About this clonotype itself: One end of the junction fails to match germline, which may point to a read error. V gene TRBV7-9 combines with J gene TRBJ2-7; no reliable D call. Germline lookup yields CDR1 SEHNR and CDR2 FQNEAQ (reference sequence). CDR3 length equals 14 residues. The CDR3 DNA sequence: TGTGCCAGCGGCTTAGTCGGCCGTTCATACGAGCAGTACTTC. It translates to CASGLVGRSYEQYF.

This clonotype has only a few counts. The chain couples TRBV28 to TRBJ2-7, with 8 bases lining up with TRBD1. V shed 3 bases, J shed 5 bases, and the junction held 15 bases outside the gene matches. CDR3 size: 17 residues. Looked up from germline, CDR1 is MDHEN and CDR2 is SYDVKM. DNA of the CDR3: TGTGCCAGCAGTTTCCCCCAAAGCCCGACAGGGGCCCACGAGCAGTACTTC. This translates into CASSFPQSPTGAHEQYF.

The chain combines TRBV12-3 or TRBV12-4 with TRBJ1-2; no definite D call. The CDR3 totals 13 residues. Trimming cost V 1 base and J 6 bases, with 9 bases left between them. CDR3 residues: CASSLGYTDGYTF. The CDR3 bases are TGTGCCAGCAGTTTAGGGTACACTGATGGCTACACCTTC.

The J gene is TRBJ1-2, the V gene TRBV29-1; D is undetermined. This CDR3 has 12 residues. V shed 7 bases and J shed 1 base, with 10 bases lying between them. Per the germline V gene, CDR1 is SQVTM and CDR2 is ANQGSEA. CDR3 nucleotides: TGCAGCGGTAGGGTTGGTAACTATGGCTACACCTTC. Its protein is CSGRVGNYGYTF.

This chain connects TRBV28 to TRBJ2-7; D may correspond to TRBD1 or TRBD2 (5 bases each). The CDR3 has 14 amino acids. From germline, CDR1 is MDHEN and CDR2 SYDVKM. Between the trimmed V and J ends, which lost 7 bases and 2 bases, there was a span of 15 bases. The CDR3 DNA reads TGTGCCAGCATTGGGACCTACGGAACCTACGAGCAGTACTTC. Protein: CASIGTYGTYEQYF.

In its sample, this clonotype was seen many times. The rearrangement links TRBV7-2 to TRBJ2-5; D remains ambiguous. The CDR3 is 15 amino acids. Germline values: CDR1 SGHTA, CDR2 FQGNSA. Trimming left V 1 base short and J 1 base short, with 10 bases between. The CDR3 sequence is CASSLVLSRQETQYF. The CDR3 nucleotides are TGTGCCAGCAGCTTAGTTCTGTCCCGCCAAGAGACCCAGTACTTC.

The genes are TRBV7-8 and TRBJ2-2, with a tentative D call TRBD1 (6 bases). Germline-derived CDR1 and CDR2 are SGHVS and FQNEAQ. With 2 bases removed from V and 3 bases from J, the gap between germline ends came to 13 bases. CDR3 size: 16 residues. This chain's CDR3 is CASSLISGVDTGELFF. In DNA form, the CDR3 reads TGTGCCAGCAGCTTAATTTCAGGGGTCGACACCGGGGAGCTGTTTTTT.

At least ten counts were recorded for this clonotype. V usage is TRBV29-1 and J usage is TRBJ2-5; unclear D gene. Looked up from germline, CDR1 is SQVTM and CDR2 is ANQGSEA. V lost 6 bases and J lost 4, with 12 bases in between. The CDR3 is 12 amino acids. This CDR3 is CSVARLGETQYF. The CDR3 DNA reads as TGCAGCGTGGCGAGGTTGGGAGAGACCCAGTACTTC.

The chain recombines TRBV29-1 with TRBJ2-7, with a possible D match to TRBD2 (5 bases). Trimming pared 8 bases from V and 0 bases from J, leaving 14 bases between. CDR1 is SQVTM and CDR2 is ANQGSEA in the germline V gene. CDR3 size: 13 residues. CDR3 sequence: CSLAIRISYEQYF. Here the CDR3 DNA reads TGCAGCTTAGCGATCAGGATCTCCTACGAGCAGTACTTC.

Comment on this clonotype: Being one base from a much bigger clone, this may be a read error. J is TRBJ1-1 and V is TRBV28; D ambiguous. Looked up from germline, CDR1 is MDHEN and CDR2 is SYDVKM. Trimming took 2 bases from V and 1 from J, leaving 5 bases between them. The length of the CDR3 is 13 residues. CDR3 residues: CASSLPANTEAFF. CDR3 nucleotide sequence: TGTGCCAGCAGTTTACCAGCGAACACTGAAGCTTTCTTT. Variable domain in full (rest from reference TRBV28 and TRBJ1-1): DVKVTQSSRYLVKRTGEKVFLECVQDMDHENMFWYRQDPGLGLRLIYFSYDVKMKEKGDIPEGYSVSREKKERFSLILESASTNQTSMYLCASSLPANTEAFFGQGTRLTVV.

The J gene is TRBJ2-5, the V gene TRBV13; TRBD2 aligns across 8 bases. There are 13 residues in the CDR3. Per germline, CDR1 PRHDT and CDR2 FYEKMQ (reference sequence). The J segment lost 9 bases and the V segment lost 0 bases, leaving 3 bases of the junction unmatched. CDR3 sequence (DNA): TGTGCCAGCAGCTTAGGACTAGCGGAGTCCCAGTACTTC. Its translation is CASSLGLAESQYF.

Details on this clonotype: Because the CDR3's place on the DNA is in doubt, the DNA is left out and the CDR3 is given as listed by TCRdb. The V call is TRBV12-3 or TRBV12-4, the J call TRBJ2-2; the table's D call, TRBD1, has no DNA check behind it. The CDR3 is 15 residues long, counting both termini. The CDR3 loop reads CASSPGQGLLGSCFF.

This clonotype was counted many times. The chain couples TRBV10-3 to TRBJ2-7; 9 nucleotides line up with TRBD1. Trimming took 11 bases from V and 5 from J; bases not matched to a gene: 7. CDR1 and CDR2 (germline): ENHRY, SYGVKD. This CDR3 comprises 12 residues. CDR3: CASQTGGNEQYF. CDR3 coding DNA: TGTGCCTCACAAACAGGGGGCAACGAGCAGTACTTC.

The chain joins TRBV2 to TRBJ1-2, with D uncertain. The V and J ends lost 5 bases and 7 bases respectively, with 14 bases between them. CDR1 and CDR2 (germline): SNHLY, FYNNEI. The CDR3 covers 13 residues. This CDR3 is CASSLTGLRGYTF. The CDR3 DNA reads TGTGCCAGCAGTTTAACTGGGTTACGTGGCTACACCTTC.

This clonotype was seen at least ten times. The chain employs TRBV10-3 and TRBJ1-2; TRBD1 matches at 7 bases. The CDR3 runs to 13 residues. Germline V gene sequence: CDR1 ENHRY, CDR2 SYGVKD. With 6 bases clipped from V and 8 bases from J, the junction kept 9 bases outside the gene matches. Here the CDR3 DNA reads TGTGCCATCAGAGGACAGGATCAGAGCGGCTACACCTTC. Its protein is CAIRGQDQSGYTF.

Of note for this clonotype: This clone may be a read error of a much larger clone one base away. This chain links TRBV5-4 with TRBJ1-6, with D perhaps TRBD1 (5 bases). This CDR3 contains 18 residues. Germline values: CDR1 SGHNT, CDR2 YYREEE (reference sequence). CDR3 bases: TGTGCCAGCAGCTTGGTGCCAGGGCCGAGCTCCCATAATTCACCCCTCCACTTT. Translation: CASSLVPGPSSHNSPLHF.

Ten or more counts support this clonotype. The genes are TRBV9 and TRBJ2-7, with D possibly being TRBD2 (6 bases). V shed 0 bases and J shed 3 bases, with 10 bases lying between them. Germline V lookup: CDR1 SGDLS, CDR2 YYNGEE. The CDR3 runs to 14 residues. CDR3 protein: CASSVGLGGYEQYF. DNA for the CDR3: TGTGCCAGCAGCGTAGGATTGGGGGGCTACGAGCAGTACTTC.

V is TRBV7-2 and J is TRBJ2-7; 9 bases align to TRBD2. The J call is doubtful: the DNA matches TRBJ2-1 better. There are 16 residues in the CDR3. CDR1 is SGHTA, CDR2 FQGNSA, per germline. The CDR3 bases are TGTGCCAGCAGCTCCCAAACCCTAGCGGGGTACAATGAGCAGTTCTTC. Its protein is CASSSQTLAGYNEQFF.

Note on this clonotype: This may arise from a read error, as a much more abundant clone is one base away. This chain uses TRBV7-9 with TRBJ1-1; the match to TRBD1 covers 7 bases. Trimming at V came to 11 bases and at J to 7 bases, leaving 16 bases not matched to a gene. Germline CDR1 and CDR2: SEHNR and FQNEAQ (reference sequence). This CDR3 is built from 14 residues. As DNA, the CDR3 is TGTGCCTTCACCCAGGGGGATGTTGTTCTTGAAGCTTTCTTT. It translates to CAFTQGDVVLEAFF.

In this sample, this clonotype turned up many times. This chain joins TRBV11-1 and TRBJ1-2, with D possibly being TRBD1 (5 bases). The V and J ends lost 7 bases and 4 bases respectively, with 16 bases between them. The CDR3 loop spans 14 amino acids. CDR1 and CDR2 (germline): SGHAT, FQDESV (reference sequence). The CDR3 DNA reads as TGTGCCAGCACCGTGTCCACAGGCTCCTATGGCTACACCTTC. Encoded protein: CASTVSTGSYGYTF.

About this clonotype: Since the CDR3 does not end with the conserved phenylalanine or tryptophan, this likely comes from a read error. The limits of the CDR3 on the DNA are not certain, so only TCRdb's listed CDR3 is given. The V and J genes are TRBV29-1 and TRBJ2-6; the DNA was not used to check the table's D call, TRBD2. The CDR3 numbers 10 amino acids, ends counted. The germline V gene has CDR1 SQVTM and CDR2 ANQGSEA. CDR3: CSVVLTGLNT.

This clonotype turned up a few times. The gene calls are TRBV10-3 and TRBJ1-5; 8 bases agree with TRBD1. The V and J ends lost 0 bases and 5 bases, in that order; junction bases with no gene match: 3. Per the germline V gene, CDR1 is ENHRY and CDR2 is SYGVKD. This CDR3 region has 15 residues. In DNA form, the CDR3 reads TGTGCCATCAGTGAGTCCCAGGGGGCACATCAGCCCCAGCATTTT. Translation: CAISESQGAHQPQHF.

V and J are TRBV9 and TRBJ1-2; TRBD1 is a possible D gene (5 bases). Germline loops: CDR1 SGDLS, CDR2 YYNGEE. V was clipped by 0 bases and J by 4 bases, with 13 bases between them. The CDR3 is 15 residues long. The CDR3 sequence: CASSVVGTGVYGYTF. CDR3 DNA: TGTGCCAGCAGCGTAGTTGGGACCGGGGTCTATGGCTACACCTTC.

This clonotype was detected only once. The junction departs from the called germline gene at one end, perhaps through a read error. The chain employs TRBV12-5 and TRBJ2-2, with a possible D match to TRBD2 (5 bases). Germline CDR1 is LGHNT and CDR2 is FRNRAP. The CDR3 sequence is 13 residues long. CDR3 in DNA: TGTGCTAGTGGTTTGGCGGTCACCGGGGAGCTGCTTTTT. Amino acids: CASGLAVTGELLF.

The chain links TRBV10-3 to TRBJ2-7, with 11 bases aligning to TRBD2. Germline trimming cut 9 bases from V and 7 bases from J; bases unmatched to any gene: 11. Per the germline V gene, CDR1 is ENHRY and CDR2 is SYGVKD. The CDR3 is 14 residues long. The CDR3 loop is CAIRDGLAGGEQYF. CDR3 DNA: TGTGCCATAAGAGATGGACTAGCGGGCGGGGAGCAGTACTTC.

This chain links TRBV7-9 with TRBJ2-3; the match to TRBD2 covers 8 bases. This CDR3 is 14 amino acids long. The germline CDR1 and CDR2 sequences are SEHNR and FQNEAQ (reference sequence). Trimming removed 4 bases from V and 8 bases from J; junction bases left unmatched: 8. The CDR3 is CASSSTSGLSTQYF. The CDR3 DNA reads as TGTGCCAGCAGCTCTACTAGCGGACTAAGTACGCAGTATTTT.

This clonotype occurred many times. The chain joins TRBV7-9 to TRBJ1-4; D gene uncertain. The CDR3 has 12 residues. CDR1 is SEHNR, CDR2 FQNEAQ, per germline (reference sequence). Trimming stripped 2 bases from V and 15 bases from J, with 13 bases between. This CDR3 is CASSLKEGMVFF. The CDR3 nucleotides are TGTGCCAGCAGCTTAAAGGAGGGAATGGTGTTTTTT. Combining the CDR3 with reference TRBV7-9 and TRBJ1-4 gives the whole variable domain DTGVSQNPRHKITKRGQNVTFRCDPISEHNRLYWYRQTLGQGPEFLTYFQNEAQLEKSRLLSDRFSAERPKGSFSTLEIQRTEQGDSAMYLCASSLKEGMVFFGSGTQLSVL.